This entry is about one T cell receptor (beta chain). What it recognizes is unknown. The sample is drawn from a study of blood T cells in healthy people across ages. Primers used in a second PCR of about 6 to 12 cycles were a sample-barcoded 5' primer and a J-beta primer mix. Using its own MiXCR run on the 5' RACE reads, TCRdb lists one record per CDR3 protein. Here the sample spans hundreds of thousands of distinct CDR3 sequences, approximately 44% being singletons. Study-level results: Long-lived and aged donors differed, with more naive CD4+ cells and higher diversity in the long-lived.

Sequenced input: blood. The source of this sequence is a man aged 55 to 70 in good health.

The DNA for the CDR3 is TGTGCCAGCAGTCCCTGGGACCCCGCTATTGAAAAACTGTTTTTT. Translation: CASSPWDPAIEKLFF. The chain recombines TRBV12-3 or TRBV12-4 with TRBJ1-4; possibly TRBD1 for D (5 bases). The CDR3 totals 15 residues. The ends were cut back, 5 bases at V and 7 bases at J, with 17 bases in the middle.